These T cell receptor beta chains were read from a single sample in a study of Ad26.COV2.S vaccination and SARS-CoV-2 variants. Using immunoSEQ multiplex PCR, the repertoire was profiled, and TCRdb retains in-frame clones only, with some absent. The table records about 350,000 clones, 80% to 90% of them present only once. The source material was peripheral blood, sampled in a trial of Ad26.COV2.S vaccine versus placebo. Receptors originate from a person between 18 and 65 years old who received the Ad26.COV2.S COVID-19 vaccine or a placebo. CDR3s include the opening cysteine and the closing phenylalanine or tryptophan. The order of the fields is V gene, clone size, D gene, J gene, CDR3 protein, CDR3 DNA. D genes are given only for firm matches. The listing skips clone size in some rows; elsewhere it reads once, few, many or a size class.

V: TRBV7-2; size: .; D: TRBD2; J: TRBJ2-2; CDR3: CASSLGDYWNTGELFF; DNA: TGTGCCAGCAGCTTAGGGGACTATTGGAACACCGGGGAGCTGTTTTTT
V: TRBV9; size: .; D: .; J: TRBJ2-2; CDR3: CASSVGADANTGELFF; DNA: TGTGCCAGCAGCGTAGGGGCGGACGCGAACACCGGGGAGCTGTTTTTT
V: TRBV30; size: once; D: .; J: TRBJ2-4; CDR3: CAWRGGRNIQYF; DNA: TGTGCCTGGAGGGGGGGGCGAAACATTCAGTACTTC
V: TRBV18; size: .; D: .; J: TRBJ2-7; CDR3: CASSPPGLGAYEQYF; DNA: TGTGCCAGCTCACCACCGGGACTTGGGGCCTACGAGCAGTACTTC
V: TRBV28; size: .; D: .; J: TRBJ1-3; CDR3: CASTKTGNTIYF; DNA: TGTGCCAGCACTAAGACTGGAAACACCATATATTTT
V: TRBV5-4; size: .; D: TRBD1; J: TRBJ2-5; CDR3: CASSPTGGRETQYF; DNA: TGTGCCAGCAGTCCGACAGGGGGCCGAGAGACCCAGTACTTC
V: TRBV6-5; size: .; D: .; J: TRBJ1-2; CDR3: CASARTPIGDYGYTF; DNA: TGTGCCAGCGCCAGAACGCCAATTGGGGACTATGGCTACACCTTC
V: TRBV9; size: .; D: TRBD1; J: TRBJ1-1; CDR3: CASSPGTGALNTEAFF; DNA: TGTGCCAGCAGCCCAGGGACAGGGGCTTTGAACACTGAAGCTTTCTTT
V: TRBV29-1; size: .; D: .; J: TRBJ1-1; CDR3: CSVEDPGGAEAFF; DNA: TGCAGCGTTGAAGACCCTGGAGGGGCTGAAGCTTTCTTT
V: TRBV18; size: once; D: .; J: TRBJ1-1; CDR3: CASSPPAKNTEAFF; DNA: TGTGCCAGCTCACCACCTGCGAAGAACACTGAAGCTTTCTTT
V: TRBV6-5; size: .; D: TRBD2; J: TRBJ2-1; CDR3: CASSKGLAGAYEQFF; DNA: TGTGCCAGCAGCAAAGGGCTAGCGGGAGCCTATGAGCAGTTCTTC
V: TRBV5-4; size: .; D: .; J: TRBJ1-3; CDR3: CASSLPGRYGNTIYF; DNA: TGTGCCAGCAGCTTGCCAGGAAGATACGGAAACACCATATATTTT
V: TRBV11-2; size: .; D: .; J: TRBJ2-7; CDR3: CASSLLPTVGGVQYF; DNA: TGTGCCAGCTCCCTACTACCGACAGTCGGTGGCGTACAGTACTTC
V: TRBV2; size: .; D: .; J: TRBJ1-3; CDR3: CASSEGRTSGNTIYF; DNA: TGTGCCAGCAGTGAAGGTCGGACGTCTGGAAACACCATATATTTT
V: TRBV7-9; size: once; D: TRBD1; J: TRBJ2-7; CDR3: CASSAHRGSSYEQYF; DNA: TGTGCCAGCAGCGCACACAGGGGGAGCTCCTACGAGCAGTACTTC
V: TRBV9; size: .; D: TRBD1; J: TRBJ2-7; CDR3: CASSKTGTANDLQYF; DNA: TGTGCCAGCAGCAAAACCGGGACAGCGAACGACTTACAGTACTTC
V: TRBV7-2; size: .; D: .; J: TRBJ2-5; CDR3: CASSYGGSGGGTQYF; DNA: TGTGCCAGCAGCTACGGCGGTAGCGGAGGGGGGACCCAGTACTTC
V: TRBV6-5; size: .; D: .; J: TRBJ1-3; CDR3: CASRTEIFSGNTIYF; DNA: TGTGCCAGCAGGACAGAAATATTCTCTGGAAACACCATATATTTT
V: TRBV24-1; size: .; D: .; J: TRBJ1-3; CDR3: CATKRGAKGNTIYF; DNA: TGTGCCACCAAACGGGGGGCAAAAGGAAACACCATATATTTT
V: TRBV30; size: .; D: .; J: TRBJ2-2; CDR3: CAWSVKGALGELFF; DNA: TGTGCCTGGAGTGTAAAAGGGGCCCTCGGGGAGCTGTTTTTT
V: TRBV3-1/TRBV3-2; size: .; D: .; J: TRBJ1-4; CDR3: CASSQVSGVGEKLFF; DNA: TGTGCCAGCAGCCAAGTGTCCGGCGTCGGTGAAAAACTGTTTTTT
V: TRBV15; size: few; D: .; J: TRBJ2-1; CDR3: CATSRDPRDEQFF; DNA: TGTGCCACCAGCAGAGATCCCCGGGATGAGCAGTTCTTC
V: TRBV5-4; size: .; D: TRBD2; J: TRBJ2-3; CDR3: CASSFGLAGADTQYF; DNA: TGTGCCAGCAGCTTTGGACTAGCGGGAGCAGATACGCAGTATTTT
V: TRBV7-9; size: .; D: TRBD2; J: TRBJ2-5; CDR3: CASSSSSPVTSSQETQYF; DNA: TGTGCCAGCAGCTCCAGCTCACCCGTGACTAGCTCGCAAGAGACCCAGTACTTC
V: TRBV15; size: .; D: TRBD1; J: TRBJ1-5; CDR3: CATSRDLGTGFNQPQHF; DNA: TGTGCCACCAGCAGAGATCTGGGGACAGGGTTCAATCAGCCCCAGCATTTT
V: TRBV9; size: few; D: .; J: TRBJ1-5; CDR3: CASSAGSGNQPQHF; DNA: TGTGCCAGCAGTGCAGGAAGTGGGAATCAGCCCCAGCATTTT
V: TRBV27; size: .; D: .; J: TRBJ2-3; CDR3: CASGPRQVASYTQYF; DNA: TGTGCCAGCGGCCCCAGGCAGGTAGCGTCGTATACGCAGTATTTT
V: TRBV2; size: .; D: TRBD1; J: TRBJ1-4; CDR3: CASTRRQGGTNEKLFF; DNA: TGTGCCAGCACCCGAAGACAGGGCGGGACTAATGAAAAACTGTTTTTT
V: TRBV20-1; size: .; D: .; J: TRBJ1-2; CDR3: CSASGGKANYGYTF; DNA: TGCAGTGCTAGTGGGGGCAAAGCTAACTATGGCTACACCTTC
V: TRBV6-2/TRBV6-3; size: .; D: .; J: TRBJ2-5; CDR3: CASSYSTLGPRTQYF; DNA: TGTGCCAGCAGTTACTCGACTTTGGGTCCCCGCACCCAGTACTTC
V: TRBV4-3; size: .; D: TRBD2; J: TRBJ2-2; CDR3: CASSQELAGNTGELFF; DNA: TGCGCCAGCAGCCAAGAGCTAGCGGGAAACACCGGGGAGCTGTTTTTT
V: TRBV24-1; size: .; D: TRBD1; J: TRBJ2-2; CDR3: CATSGGTGALRRVGELFF; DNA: TGTGCCACCAGTGGAGGGACAGGGGCCCTCCGACGGGTCGGGGAGCTGTTTTTT
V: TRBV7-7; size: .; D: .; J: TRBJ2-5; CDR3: CASSLSSVETQYF; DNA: TGTGCTAGCAGCTTATCCTCAGTGGAGACCCAGTACTTC
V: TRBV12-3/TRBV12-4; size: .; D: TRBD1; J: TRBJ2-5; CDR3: CASSLDRHGTQYF; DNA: TGTGCCAGCAGTCTGGACAGGCATGGGACCCAGTACTTC
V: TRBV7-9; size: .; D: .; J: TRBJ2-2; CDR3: CASSLGEGTNTGELFF; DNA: TGTGCCAGCAGCTTAGGCGAGGGGACGAACACCGGGGAGCTGTTTTTT
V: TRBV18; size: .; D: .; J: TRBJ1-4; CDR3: CASSPQSNEKLFF; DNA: TGTGCCAGCTCACCACAGAGTAATGAAAAACTGTTTTTT
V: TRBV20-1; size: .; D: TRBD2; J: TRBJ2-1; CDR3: CSASDQRGHNEQFF; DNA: TGCAGTGCTAGTGACCAGCGGGGGCACAATGAGCAGTTCTTC
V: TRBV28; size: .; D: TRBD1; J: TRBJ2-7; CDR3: CASSSGTGGYEQYF; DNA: TGTGCCAGCAGTTCCGGGACAGGGGGGTACGAGCAGTACTTC
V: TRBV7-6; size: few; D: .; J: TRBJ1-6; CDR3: CASSLQGSSPLHF; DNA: TGTGCCAGCAGCTTACAGGGGTCTTCACCCCTCCACTTT
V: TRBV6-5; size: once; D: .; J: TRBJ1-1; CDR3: CASRTDRRAEAFF; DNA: TGTGCCAGCAGAACAGATAGGAGGGCTGAAGCTTTCTTT
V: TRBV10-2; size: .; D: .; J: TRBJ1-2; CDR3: CASSEFLRALHGYTF; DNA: TGCGCCAGCAGTGAGTTTTTAAGGGCTCTCCATGGCTACACCTTC
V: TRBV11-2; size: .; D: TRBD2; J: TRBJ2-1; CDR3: CASSRRRGEGPYNEQFF; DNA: TGTGCCAGCAGCCGACGACGGGGGGAGGGCCCCTACAATGAGCAGTTCTTC
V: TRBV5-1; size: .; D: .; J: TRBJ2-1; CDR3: CASSDHRGSSGGSSYNEQFF; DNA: TGCGCCAGCAGCGACCACAGGGGGTCTAGCGGAGGCAGCTCCTACAATGAGCAGTTCTTC
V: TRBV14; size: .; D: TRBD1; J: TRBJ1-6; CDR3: CASSQDQGASYNSPLHF; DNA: TGTGCCAGCAGCCAAGACCAGGGGGCGTCCTATAATTCACCCCTCCACTTT
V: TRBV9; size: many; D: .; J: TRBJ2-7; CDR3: CASSVGGAHEQYF; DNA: TGTGCCAGCAGCGTGGGGGGGGCCCACGAGCAGTACTTC
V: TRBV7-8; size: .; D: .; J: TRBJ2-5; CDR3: CASSLQGMEAWETQYF; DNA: TGTGCCAGCAGCTTGCAGGGAATGGAGGCGTGGGAGACCCAGTACTTC
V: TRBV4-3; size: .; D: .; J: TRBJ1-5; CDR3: CASSPGGDTLANSNQPQHF; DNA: TGCGCCAGCAGCCCAGGCGGGGACACCCTAGCAAATAGCAATCAGCCCCAGCATTTT
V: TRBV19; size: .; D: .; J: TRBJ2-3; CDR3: CASSIDPTDTDTQYF; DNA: TGTGCCAGTAGTATAGATCCAACCGACACAGATACGCAGTATTTT
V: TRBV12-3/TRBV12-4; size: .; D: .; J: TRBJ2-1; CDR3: CASRSTTGNEQFF; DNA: TGTGCCAGCAGGTCCACCACGGGGAATGAGCAGTTCTTC
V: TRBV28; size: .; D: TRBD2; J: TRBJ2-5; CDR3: CASTPRGMGEETQYF; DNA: TGTGCCAGCACCCCGCGGGGGATGGGAGAAGAGACCCAGTACTTC
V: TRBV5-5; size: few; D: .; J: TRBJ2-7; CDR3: CASSVFLEQYF; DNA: TGTGCCAGCAGCGTATTTTTGGAGCAGTACTTC
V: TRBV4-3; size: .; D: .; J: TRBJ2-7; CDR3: CASSQDSRYEQYF; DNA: TGCGCCAGCAGCCAAGACTCAAGGTACGAGCAGTACTTC
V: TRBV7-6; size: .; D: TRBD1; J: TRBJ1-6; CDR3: CASSLLAPDRGNNSPLHF; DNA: TGTGCCAGCAGCTTATTAGCCCCCGACAGGGGTAATAATTCACCCCTCCACTTT
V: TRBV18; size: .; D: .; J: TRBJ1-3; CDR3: CASSPRAGVMTGNTIYF; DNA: TGTGCCAGCTCACCAAGGGCAGGGGTGATGACTGGAAACACCATATATTTT
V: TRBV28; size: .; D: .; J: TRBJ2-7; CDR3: CASSGYRIYEQYF; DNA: TGTGCCAGCAGCGGATACAGGATCTACGAGCAGTACTTC
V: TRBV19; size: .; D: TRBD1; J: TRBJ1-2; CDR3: CASSFRTGASGYTF; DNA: TGTGCCAGTAGTTTCCGGACAGGGGCTTCCGGCTACACCTTC
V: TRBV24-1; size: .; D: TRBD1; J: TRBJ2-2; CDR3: CATSERQGFGELFF; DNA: TGTGCCACCAGTGAGCGACAGGGTTTCGGGGAGCTGTTTTTT
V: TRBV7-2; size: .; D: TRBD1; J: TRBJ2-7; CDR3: CASSLRGRYEQYF; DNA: TGTGCCAGCAGCTTAAGGGGGCGATACGAGCAGTACTTC
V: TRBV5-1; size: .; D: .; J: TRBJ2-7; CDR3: CASSLRVQLNSEQYF; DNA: TGCGCCAGCAGCTTGAGGGTCCAACTGAATAGTGAGCAGTACTTC